These T cell receptor beta chains were read from a single sample in a study of OX40 agonist ivuxolimab in advanced cancers. Here immunoSEQ multiplex PCR was the method, and the copy in TCRdb shows in-frame clones only, minus some. This repertoire shows about 69,000 clones, about three quarters found once; its top ten account for around 2.3%. The sequences come from CD4+ or CD8+ T cells sorted from blood, collected in a trial of the OX40 agonist ivuxolimab. These receptors all come from an adult with an advanced solid tumor such as melanoma, head and neck, liver or kidney cancer. Both conserved end residues are part of each CDR3. The D gene is left open where the match is weak. Clone size, where shown, is once, few, many, or a class for clones that have expanded.

abundance: NA
j_gene: TRBJ2-5
d_gene: TRBD2
v_gene: TRBV2
CDR3aa: CASSAGGGKETQYF
CDR3nt: TGTGCCAGCAGTGCCGGGGGGGGAAAAGAGACCCAGTACTTC

abundance: NA
j_gene: TRBJ2-2
d_gene: TRBD1
v_gene: TRBV2
CDR3aa: CATRDRGPANTGELFF
CDR3nt: TGTGCCACCCGGGACAGGGGACCGGCGAACACCGGGGAGCTGTTTTTT

abundance: NA
j_gene: TRBJ1-4
d_gene: TRBD1
v_gene: TRBV29-1
CDR3aa: CSFSPGGSNEKLFF
CDR3nt: TGCAGCTTCTCCCCAGGGGGGAGCAATGAAAAACTGTTTTTT

abundance: NA
j_gene: TRBJ2-3
d_gene: TRBD1
v_gene: TRBV28
CDR3aa: CASGYLPGQGLGTQYF
CDR3nt: TGTGCCAGCGGTTACCTTCCGGGACAGGGTTTGGGTACGCAGTATTTT

abundance: NA
j_gene: TRBJ2-7
d_gene: NA
v_gene: TRBV28
CDR3aa: CASIKWGLGEQYF
CDR3nt: TGTGCCAGCATCAAATGGGGATTAGGCGAGCAGTACTTC

abundance: NA
j_gene: TRBJ2-3
d_gene: NA
v_gene: TRBV5-1
CDR3aa: CASSLARGRGDTQYF
CDR3nt: TGCGCCAGCAGCTTGGCCAGGGGCAGGGGAGATACGCAGTATTTT

abundance: NA
j_gene: TRBJ2-5
d_gene: NA
v_gene: TRBV5-1
CDR3aa: CASSLLRTAQETQYF
CDR3nt: TGCGCCAGCAGCTTGTTGCGAACGGCCCAAGAGACCCAGTACTTC

abundance: NA
j_gene: TRBJ1-5
d_gene: NA
v_gene: TRBV5-1
CDR3aa: CASSLDGNSNQPQHF
CDR3nt: TGCGCCAGCAGCTTGGACGGAAATAGCAATCAGCCCCAGCATTTT

abundance: NA
j_gene: TRBJ1-2
d_gene: TRBD1
v_gene: TRBV7-2
CDR3aa: CASSLGTGNYGYTF
CDR3nt: TGTGCCAGCAGCTTAGGGACAGGAAACTATGGCTACACCTTC

abundance: NA
j_gene: TRBJ1-4
d_gene: NA
v_gene: TRBV11-2
CDR3aa: CASRGQGKEKLFF
CDR3nt: TGTGCCAGCAGAGGGCAGGGGAAAGAAAAACTGTTTTTT

abundance: NA
j_gene: TRBJ2-1
d_gene: TRBD1
v_gene: TRBV15
CDR3aa: CATSRDLQGANEQFF
CDR3nt: TGTGCCACCAGCAGAGATCTGCAGGGGGCTAATGAGCAGTTCTTC

abundance: NA
j_gene: TRBJ2-6
d_gene: NA
v_gene: TRBV5-1
CDR3aa: CASRITIGANVLTF
CDR3nt: TGCGCCAGCCGCATTACAATTGGGGCCAACGTCCTGACTTTC

abundance: NA
j_gene: TRBJ2-7
d_gene: NA
v_gene: TRBV6-5
CDR3aa: CASRQGQELLIF
CDR3nt: TGTGCCAGCAGACAGGGTCAGGAACTTCTTATCTTC

abundance: NA
j_gene: TRBJ2-5
d_gene: TRBD2
v_gene: TRBV5-1
CDR3aa: CASTRTSGAQETQYF
CDR3nt: TGCGCCAGCACCCGGACTAGCGGAGCCCAAGAGACCCAGTACTTC

abundance: NA
j_gene: TRBJ2-5
d_gene: NA
v_gene: TRBV6-1
CDR3aa: CASSAYRAQGETQYF
CDR3nt: TGTGCCAGCAGTGCTTACCGGGCCCAAGGGGAGACCCAGTACTTC

abundance: NA
j_gene: TRBJ2-3
d_gene: NA
v_gene: TRBV6-1
CDR3aa: CASSEGRGSSGTQYF
CDR3nt: TGTGCCAGCAGTGAGGGGCGGGGTTCCTCGGGTACGCAGTATTTT

abundance: NA
j_gene: TRBJ1-5
d_gene: NA
v_gene: TRBV27
CDR3aa: CASSSLNQPQHF
CDR3nt: TGTGCCAGCAGTTCCCTCAATCAGCCCCAGCATTTT

abundance: NA
j_gene: TRBJ1-4
d_gene: NA
v_gene: TRBV7-7
CDR3aa: CASAEIQGGEKLFF
CDR3nt: TGTGCTAGCGCCGAGATTCAGGGAGGTGAAAAACTGTTTTTT

abundance: few
j_gene: TRBJ2-7
d_gene: TRBD1
v_gene: TRBV27
CDR3aa: CASRLAGTAYEQYF
CDR3nt: TGTGCCAGCAGACTCGCCGGGACAGCATACGAGCAGTACTTC

abundance: NA
j_gene: TRBJ2-5
d_gene: TRBD2
v_gene: TRBV5-1
CDR3aa: CASSLGPSGRALETQYF
CDR3nt: TGCGCCAGCAGCTTGGGGCCTAGCGGGAGGGCGTTGGAGACCCAGTACTTC

abundance: NA
j_gene: TRBJ2-3
d_gene: TRBD2
v_gene: TRBV27
CDR3aa: CASSPHSSGGAPDTQYF
CDR3nt: TGTGCCAGCAGTCCTCACTCTAGCGGGGGGGCCCCAGATACGCAGTATTTT

abundance: once
j_gene: TRBJ2-1
d_gene: TRBD2
v_gene: TRBV18
CDR3aa: CASSPNESGSSYNEQFF
CDR3nt: TGTGCCAGCTCTCCAAACGAAAGCGGGAGCTCCTACAATGAGCAGTTCTTC

abundance: NA
j_gene: TRBJ2-7
d_gene: TRBD2
v_gene: TRBV6-5
CDR3aa: CASSYSRLAGGEQYF
CDR3nt: TGTGCCAGCAGCTACTCAAGACTAGCGGGAGGCGAGCAGTACTTC

abundance: few
j_gene: TRBJ2-5
d_gene: TRBD1
v_gene: TRBV5-1
CDR3aa: CASSPRQGETQYF
CDR3nt: TGCGCCAGCAGCCCTCGACAGGGAGAGACCCAGTACTTC

abundance: NA
j_gene: TRBJ2-5
d_gene: TRBD2
v_gene: TRBV5-1
CDR3aa: CASSWDPGTSGTRKTQYF
CDR3nt: TGCGCCAGCAGCTGGGACCCCGGGACTAGCGGGACTCGGAAGACCCAGTACTTC